A selection of T cell receptor beta chains follows, all from one sample in a study of T cells in Graves' hyperthyroidism and ophthalmopathy. TCRdb itself ran the multiplex PCR reads through MiXCR, one entry per CDR3 protein. The table has 300,000 to 450,000 distinct CDR3 sequences, 20% to 25% seen once. Sequenced material: blood. The receptors originated from a man between 50 and 59 years old with Graves' hyperthyroidism. Both conserved end residues are part of each CDR3. The D gene is left open where the match is weak. Not all rows give a size; the values are once, few, many and, for expanded clones, a class.

V gene,clone size,D gene,J gene,CDR3 DNA,CDR3 protein
TRBV20-1,NA,NA,TRBJ2-1,TGCAGTGCTAGAACTGGGAATCCCGAGGGGTACAATGAGCAGTTCTTC,CSARTGNPEGYNEQFF
TRBV19,few,NA,TRBJ1-1,TGTGCCAGTAGTACCCGAGGGCAGGGGAGGACTGAAGCTTTCTTT,CASSTRGQGRTEAFF
TRBV7-9,NA,NA,TRBJ1-2,TGTGCCAGCAGCTTAGGGGGCCCTAGGAATGGCTACACCTTC,CASSLGGPRNGYTF
TRBV9,few,NA,TRBJ2-7,TGTGCCAGCAGCGAGGGGGATCTGTCTAGCGGCCTCTCCTACGAGCAGTACTTC,CASSEGDLSSGLSYEQYF
TRBV11-2,NA,NA,TRBJ2-7,TGTGCCAGCAGCCCGGAGACGGGGGAATACGAGCAGTACTTC,CASSPETGEYEQYF
TRBV18,NA,NA,TRBJ2-5,TGTGCCAGCTCACCAGAGAACCAAGAGACCCAGTACTTC,CASSPENQETQYF
TRBV5-1,few,TRBD1,TRBJ1-1,TGCGCCAGCAGCTTGGGCGAGGGCAGGGGGGAGACTGAAGCTTTCTTT,CASSLGEGRGETEAFF
TRBV28,many,NA,TRBJ1-1,TGTGCCAGCAGTTGGAGGGGGACTGAAGCTTTCTTT,CASSWRGTEAFF
TRBV12-3/TRBV12-4,many,NA,TRBJ2-7,TGTGCCAGCAGTTTGAGAGACAGGTACCACGAGCAGTACTTC,CASSLRDRYHEQYF
TRBV5-1,few,TRBD2,TRBJ2-3,TGCGCCAGCCTAGCGGGAGACAGCACAGATACGCAGTATTTT,CASLAGDSTDTQYF
TRBV20-1,many,TRBD2,TRBJ2-3,TGCAGTGCTAGAGACCCGACTAGCGGGTGGGATACGCAGTATTTT,CSARDPTSGWDTQYF
TRBV6-6,few,TRBD1,TRBJ2-1,TGTGCCAGCAGTTACTCGGCGTGGGACAGTTACAATGAGCAGTTCTTC,CASSYSAWDSYNEQFF
TRBV2,many,NA,TRBJ2-2,TGTGCCAGCAGGGAGAACACCGGGGAGCTGTTTTTT,CASRENTGELFF
TRBV5-1,few,NA,TRBJ1-2,TGCGCCAGCAGCCGTACGCTGACGGAGGGCTACACCTTC,CASSRTLTEGYTF
TRBV18,few,NA,TRBJ2-1,TGTGCCAGCTCACCATTTGGGAGGCAACAGAACAATGAGCAGTTCTTC,CASSPFGRQQNNEQFF
TRBV5-1,many,NA,TRBJ1-1,TGCGCCAGCAGGTTGACAGAGAACACTGAAGCTTTCTTT,CASRLTENTEAFF
TRBV2,many,TRBD2,TRBJ2-3,TGTGCCAGCAACCACCAAGCGGGAGGGGGCACAGATACGCAGTATTTT,CASNHQAGGGTDTQYF
TRBV11-3,NA,TRBD2,TRBJ2-7,TGTGCCAGCAGCTCCAGACTAGCGGGGAGCTCCTACGAGCAGTACTTC,CASSSRLAGSSYEQYF
TRBV19,NA,NA,TRBJ2-5,TGTGCCAGTAGTATCAGGGGAGGGCAAGAGACCCAGTACTTC,CASSIRGGQETQYF
TRBV11-1,many,TRBD2,TRBJ2-7,TGTGCCAGCAGTTTCAGCGGGAGTTACGAGCAGTACTTC,CASSFSGSYEQYF
TRBV20-1,NA,NA,TRBJ2-4,TGCAGTGCTAGAGATAGGGCGGTTGGGGGAAACATTCAGTACTTC,CSARDRAVGGNIQYF
TRBV5-1,NA,NA,TRBJ2-3,TGCGCCAGCAGCTGGGACCCAGCGAATACGCAGTATTTT,CASSWDPANTQYF
TRBV5-1,NA,NA,TRBJ1-5,TGCGCCAGCAGTATCGACGGGAATAGCAATCAGCCCCAGCATTTT,CASSIDGNSNQPQHF
TRBV6-5,few,TRBD1,TRBJ2-3,TGTGCCAGCAGTTACAAGGGCTGGAGGGACAGGGACGCAGATACGCAGTATTTT,CASSYKGWRDRDADTQYF
TRBV30,many,TRBD1,TRBJ1-1,TGTGCCTGGAGTCAGGGGGGCATGACTGAAGCTTTCTTT,CAWSQGGMTEAFF
TRBV27,many,NA,TRBJ2-3,TGTGCCAGCGGAAGGACAGAAGGGTGGGATACGCAGTATTTT,CASGRTEGWDTQYF
TRBV18,NA,NA,TRBJ2-1,TGTGCCAGCTCTCACAAGGAATACAATGAGCAGTTCTTC,CASSHKEYNEQFF
TRBV2,NA,NA,TRBJ2-1,TGTGCCAGCAGTGAATTAACCCTGGCGTATAATGAGCAGTTCTTC,CASSELTLAYNEQFF
TRBV29-1,NA,TRBD1,TRBJ2-5,TGCAGCGCCCCACAGGGGGAAGAGACCCAGTACTTC,CSAPQGEETQYF
TRBV7-3,NA,NA,TRBJ2-2,TGTGCCAGCAGCCCCCGGGGGCGCGAAACCGGGGAGCTATTTTTT,CASSPRGRETGELFF
TRBV12-5,NA,TRBD2,TRBJ2-3,TGTGCTAGTGGTTTGGTACCTAGCGGGAGGGCCACGGCAGATACGCAGTATTTT,CASGLVPSGRATADTQYF
TRBV6-1,NA,NA,TRBJ1-6,TGTGCCAGCAATAACAGACAGGAACGCTCCTATAATTCACCCCTCCACTTT,CASNNRQERSYNSPLHF
TRBV29-1,NA,NA,TRBJ1-1,TGCAGCGTTCAGACAGGAGTGAACACTGAAGCTTTCTTT,CSVQTGVNTEAFF
TRBV11-3,NA,NA,TRBJ1-1,TGTGCCAGCAGTCGCTTGGGGGAGCCTGAAGCTTTCTTT,CASSRLGEPEAFF
TRBV6-4,NA,NA,TRBJ2-7,TGTGCCAGCAGTTACGCGGGATACACCGCCTACGAGCAGTACTTC,CASSYAGYTAYEQYF
TRBV30,NA,NA,TRBJ1-1,TGTGCCTTCACTGGACTGCGGAACACTGAAGCTTTCTTT,CAFTGLRNTEAFF
TRBV7-9,few,TRBD2,TRBJ2-2,TGTGCCAGCAGCCCGGGACTAGCGGGATACACCGGGGAGCTGTTTTTT,CASSPGLAGYTGELFF
TRBV6-1,few,NA,TRBJ2-7,TGTGCCAGCAGCACCAGAGACGACTCCTACGAGCAGTACTTC,CASSTRDDSYEQYF
TRBV5-4,few,TRBD2,TRBJ2-7,TGTGCCAGCAGCTTAACCGGGACTACTCTCTACGAGCAGTACTTC,CASSLTGTTLYEQYF
TRBV2,few,NA,TRBJ2-1,TGTGCCAGCCGCCAGAGCTCCTACAATGAGCAGTTCTTC,CASRQSSYNEQFF
TRBV28,NA,TRBD1,TRBJ1-5,TGTGCCAGCAGTAGCGGGACAGGGAGTCAGCCCCAGCATTTT,CASSSGTGSQPQHF
TRBV6-2/TRBV6-3,NA,TRBD1,TRBJ1-2,TGTGCCAGCAGGGGACAGGCTAACTATGGCTACACCTTC,CASRGQANYGYTF
TRBV11-2,many,TRBD2,TRBJ2-1,TGTGCCAGCCGTACAACTAGCGGGCGACTCAATGAGCAGTTCTTC,CASRTTSGRLNEQFF
TRBV5-1,NA,NA,TRBJ1-4,TGCGCCAGCAGCAACGGCCCGAGGCATGAAAAACTGTTTTTT,CASSNGPRHEKLFF
TRBV5-6,few,TRBD2,TRBJ2-3,TGTGCCAGCAGCTTAGCGGGAGACTTCACAGATACGCAGTATTTT,CASSLAGDFTDTQYF
TRBV4-1,NA,NA,TRBJ1-3,TGCGCCAGCAGCCAAGATCGGTGGCCAGGGGCAAACACCATATATTTT,CASSQDRWPGANTIYF
TRBV20-1,few,TRBD1,TRBJ1-1,TGCAGTGCTAGATCGACAGGGCCGAGGGCTTTCTTT,CSARSTGPRAFF
TRBV12-3/TRBV12-4,many,TRBD2,TRBJ2-1,TGTGCCAGCAGGCGCGGGACTAGCGGGCTAGGTGAGCAGTTCTTC,CASRRGTSGLGEQFF
TRBV5-1,few,NA,TRBJ2-1,TGCGCCAGCAAAGCTCTCCAAGAGGGCAATGAGCAGTTCTTC,CASKALQEGNEQFF